These 26 T cell receptor beta chains share one sample of origin, sequenced in a study of cytomegalovirus exposure and HLA in healthy donors. The PCR was carried out with 60 Vbeta primers and 13 Jbeta primers. Assay used: immunoSEQ multiplex PCR; TCRdb lists only in-frame clones, some missing. Of under 200,000 clones listed, 60% to 85% are singletons. The sample consisted of PBMCs. Every receptor here comes from a woman in her twenties or thirties in good health and CMV-seronegative.

Only a few counts were recorded for this clone. The chain recombines TRBV2 with TRBJ2-5; 7 bases fit TRBD1. CDR1 is SNHLY and CDR2 is FYNNEI in the germline V gene. The CDR3 runs to 14 residues. The J segment lost 5 bases and the V segment lost 7 bases, leaving 10 bases of the junction unmatched. The CDR3 bases are TGTGCCAGCAAAGCCAGGGGGTTGGGGGAGACCCAGTACTTC. Translating it yields CASKARGLGETQYF.

This clone came up many times. The chain uses TRBV6-1 and TRBJ1-1; D is unclear. CDR1 and CDR2 (germline): MNHNS, SASEGT. This CDR3 spans 15 amino acids. V lost 2 bases to trimming and J lost 1 base, with 11 bases between them. The CDR3 is CASSEFSAGNTEAFF. DNA for the CDR3: TGTGCCAGCAGTGAATTTTCGGCAGGGAACACTGAAGCTTTCTTT.

This rearrangement joins TRBV2 to TRBJ1-4; D might be TRBD1 (5 bases). CDR1 and CDR2 (germline): SNHLY, FYNNEI. The CDR3 sequence is 15 residues long. V shed 7 bases and J shed 0 bases, with 12 bases lying between them. CDR3 in DNA: TGTGCCAGCATCAAGGACAAAGCAACTAATGAAAAACTGTTTTTT. As protein: CASIKDKATNEKLFF.

Details on this clone: At one end, the junction sequence differs from germline, possibly due to a read error. V is TRBV19 and J is TRBJ1-1, with D hard to call. Germline lookup yields CDR1 LNHDA and CDR2 SQIVND (reference sequence). CDR3 length: 17 amino acids. The CDR3 loop reads CASSIDQWSTVNTEAFF. The CDR3 bases are TGTGCCAGTAGTATAGATCAGTGGAGTACTGTGAATACTGAAGCTTTCTTT. The variable domain in full, completed from reference TRBV19 and TRBJ1-1, reads DGGITQSPKYLFRKEGQNVTLSCEQNLNHDAMYWYRQDPGQGLRLIYYSQIVNDFQKGDIAEGYSVSREKKESFPLTVTSAQKNPTAFYLCASSIDQWSTVNTEAFFGQGTRLTVV.

The chain has TRBV27 and TRBJ1-3; no clear D. CDR3 length equals 15 residues. Between the trimmed V and J ends, which lost 5 bases and 3 bases, there was a span of 14 bases. CDR1 MNHEY and CDR2 SMNVEV come from the germline V gene (reference sequence). CDR3: CASSASGGVGNTIYF. In DNA, the CDR3 is TGTGCCAGCAGTGCCTCAGGAGGAGTTGGAAACACCATATATTTT.

This clone showed up just once. CDR3 loop: CASSQPTLGTEAFF. CDR3 sequence (DNA): TGTGCCAGCAGCCAGCCTACCCTTGGCACTGAAGCTTTCTTT. The chain is built from TRBV4-2 and TRBJ1-1; D not certain. CDR3 length: 14 amino acids. Germline lookup yields CDR1 LGHNA and CDR2 YNFKEQ. V was pared by 3 bases and J by 4 bases, with 12 bases between.

This chain joins TRBV30 and TRBJ2-1, with 10 nucleotides matching TRBD2. V was clipped by 8 bases and J by 6 bases; unmatched bases: 7. The CDR3 is 13 residues long. Germline lookup yields CDR1 GTSNPN and CDR2 SVGIG (reference sequence). Here the CDR3 DNA reads TGTGCCCAAAGGGGACTAGCGATCAATGAGCAGTTCTTC. This encodes CAQRGLAINEQFF. Looking up the rest from reference TRBV30 and TRBJ2-1 gives the full variable domain: SQTIHQWPATLVQPVGSPLSLECTVEGTSNPNLYWYRQAAGRGLQLLFYSVGIGQISSEVPQNLSASRPQDRQFILSSKKLLLSDSGFYLCAQRGLAINEQFFGPGTRLTVL.

The chain joins TRBV5-1 to TRBJ2-2, with 8 nucleotides matching TRBD1. CDR1 and CDR2 from the germline V gene are SGHRS and YFSETQ. The trim removed 4 bases at V and 1 base at J, leaving 6 bases unmatched. The CDR3 sequence is 16 residues long. DNA for the CDR3: TGCGCCAGCAGCCCCCAGGGGGCGCGGAACACCGGGGAGCTGTTTTTT. It specifies CASSPQGARNTGELFF.

The chain has TRBV11-2 and TRBJ1-1; no definite D call. The CDR3 contains 13 residues. The germline V gene has CDR1 SGHAT and CDR2 FQNNGV. V gave up 2 bases and J gave up 1 base, with 5 bases separating them. The CDR3 region is CASSLTPNTEAFF. The CDR3 DNA reads TGTGCCAGCAGCTTAACACCGAACACTGAAGCTTTCTTT.

The chain employs TRBV7-6 and TRBJ2-1; D unclear. Trimming removed 1 base at V and 0 bases at J, with 10 bases between. This CDR3 region has 16 residues. In germline, CDR1 is SGHVS, CDR2 FNYEAQ. Here the CDR3 reads CASSLVVYGSYNEQFF. The CDR3 bases are TGTGCCAGCAGCTTAGTAGTTTACGGCTCCTACAATGAGCAGTTCTTC.

This rearrangement joins TRBV11-2 to TRBJ1-1; the match to TRBD1 covers 10 bases. Germline V gives CDR1 SGHAT, CDR2 FQNNGV. V lost 4 bases to trimming and J lost 1 base; unmatched junction nucleotides: 6. There are 16 residues in the CDR3. CDR3 DNA: TGTGCCAGCAGCTCTCTACGGACAGGGGGGAACACTGAAGCTTTCTTT. Protein: CASSSLRTGGNTEAFF.

This clone was seen a few times. The chain has TRBV9 and TRBJ1-2, with TRBD1 as a possible D gene (6 bases). The CDR3 totals 14 residues. Germline V gives CDR1 SGDLS, CDR2 YYNGEE. Trimming cost V 0 bases and J 8 bases, with 14 bases left between them. The CDR3 spells CASSVEQGPGGYTF. The CDR3 DNA reads TGTGCCAGCAGCGTAGAACAGGGACCAGGAGGCTACACCTTC. The whole variable domain, remainder taken from reference TRBV9 and TRBJ1-2, is DSGVTQTPKHLITATGQRVTLRCSPRSGDLSVYWYQQSLDQGLQFLIQYYNGEERAKGNILERFSAQQFPDLHSELNLSSLELGDSALYFCASSVEQGPGGYTFGSGTRLTVV.

J is TRBJ2-7 and V is TRBV18; 9 bases are a match to TRBD2. Germline V gene data show CDR1 as KGHSH and CDR2 as LQKENI. The CDR3 contains 16 residues. The V and J ends lost 1 base and 1 base, in that order; junction bases with no gene match: 5. The CDR3 DNA follows: TGTGCCAGCTCACCACTAGAAGCGGGGGGTTCCTACGAGCAGTACTTC. Amino acids: CASSPLEAGGSYEQYF.

V is TRBV6-7 and J is TRBJ1-5; the D is unclear. TRBV6-7 is known as an ORF, though its function is uncertain. V was shortened by 0 bases and J by 7 bases, with 19 bases between the two germline ends. The CDR3 consists of 17 residues. CDR3 coding DNA: TGTGCCAGCAGTTACTCGTCAAACGGGGTGGAGGGACAGCCCCAGCATTTT. It encodes CASSYSSNGVEGQPQHF.

This clone has just a few counts. The V and J genes are TRBV11-2 and TRBJ2-3; D is unresolved. This CDR3 is built from 16 residues. Germline V gene lookup returns CDR1 SGHAT and CDR2 FQNNGV. V shed 1 base and J shed 2 bases, with 13 bases lying between them. CDR3 region: CASSLAHYFNTDTQYF. CDR3 in DNA: TGTGCCAGCAGCTTAGCCCACTACTTCAACACAGATACGCAGTATTTT.

Only one count was recorded for this clone. This rearrangement joins TRBV29-1 to TRBJ2-5; TRBD1 is a possible D gene (6 bases). Per the germline V gene, CDR1 is SQVTM and CDR2 is ANQGSEA. The CDR3 has 13 residues. V gave up 4 bases and J gave up 4 bases, with 13 bases separating them. In DNA, the CDR3 is TGCAGCGTTGGGGGGCAGGGAAGAGAGACCCAGTACTTC. Protein sequence: CSVGGQGRETQYF. Full variable domain (remainder filled in from reference TRBV29-1 and TRBJ2-5): SAVISQKPSRDICQRGTSLTIQCQVDSQVTMMFWYRQQPGQSLTLIATANQGSEATYESGFVIDKFPISRPNLTFSTLTVSNMSPEDSSIYLCSVGGQGRETQYFGPGTRLLVL.

V gene TRBV30 combines with J gene TRBJ1-5, with 8 bases identical to TRBD1. Germline V gene sequence: CDR1 GTSNPN, CDR2 SVGIG (reference sequence). The CDR3 totals 13 residues. V gave up 5 bases and J gave up 6 bases; unmatched junction bases: 6. The chain's CDR3 is CAWGRQGSQPQHF. CDR3 sequence (DNA): TGTGCCTGGGGGAGACAGGGGAGTCAGCCCCAGCATTTT.

The V gene is TRBV9, the J gene TRBJ1-4, with 7 nucleotides matching TRBD1. This CDR3 comprises 17 residues. Germline lookup yields CDR1 SGDLS and CDR2 YYNGEE. Unmatched junction bases numbered 16, after V lost 3 bases and J lost 8 bases. The CDR3 DNA sequence: TGTGCCAGCAGCGCGGGACAGAGCTCTACCTCGCCGGAAAAACTGTTTTTT. This translates into CASSAGQSSTSPEKLFF.

The chain employs TRBV2 and TRBJ1-2; weak D call: TRBD1 (6 bases). The CDR3 is 12 residues long. CDR1 SNHLY and CDR2 FYNNEI come from the germline V gene. V gave up 11 bases and J gave up 1 base, with 11 bases separating them. CDR3 region: CALRGGNYGYTF. The DNA of the CDR3 is TGTGCCTTAAGGGGGGGTAACTATGGCTACACCTTC.

This chain connects TRBV4-1 to TRBJ2-4, with D perhaps TRBD2 (5 bases). The CDR3 runs to 16 residues. V gave up 0 bases and J gave up 7 bases, with 16 bases separating them. Looked up from germline, CDR1 is MGHRA and CDR2 is YSYEKL. The CDR3, as DNA: TGCGCCAGCAGCCAAGATCAGAGCTACGGGGAGAACATTCAGTACTTC. It specifies CASSQDQSYGENIQYF.

This chain connects TRBV5-4 to TRBJ2-2, with D hard to call. V lost 6 bases and J 7 bases, leaving 10 bases between the germline ends. Per germline, CDR1 SGHNT and CDR2 YYREEE (reference sequence). The CDR3 has 12 residues. CDR3 nucleotides: TGTGCCAGCACTGGGCTGGGCGGGGAGCTGTTTTTT. It specifies CASTGLGGELFF.

This chain joins TRBV7-9 and TRBJ2-7; 8 nucleotides line up with TRBD1. The CDR3 totals 13 residues. V was pared by 5 bases and J by 12 bases, with 12 bases of the junction left unmatched. The germline V gene encodes CDR1 SEHNR and CDR2 FQNEAQ (reference sequence). CDR3 amino acids: CASSPGTGSLPYF. The CDR3 DNA reads TGTGCCAGCAGCCCCGGGACAGGTAGCCTGCCGTACTTC.

The gene calls are TRBV7-8 and TRBJ2-3, with 9 bases that match TRBD1. The germline V gene encodes CDR1 SGHVS and CDR2 FQNEAQ. Trimming at V came to 0 bases and at J to 2 bases, leaving 3 bases not matched to a gene. The CDR3 extends over 16 amino acids. The CDR3 reads CASSLAGTGSTDTQYF. In DNA, the CDR3 is TGTGCCAGCAGCTTAGCTGGGACAGGGTCCACAGATACGCAGTATTTT.

The genes are TRBV11-1 and TRBJ2-1, with 7 bases lining up with TRBD2. The CDR3 contains 16 residues. With V trimmed by 7 bases and J by 0 bases, 9 bases remained unmatched. In germline, CDR1 is SGHAT, CDR2 FQDESV (reference sequence). This chain's CDR3 is CASKEGAGTSYNEQFF. The CDR3 nucleotides read TGTGCCAGCAAGGAAGGAGCGGGGACCTCCTACAATGAGCAGTTCTTC. Combining the CDR3 with reference TRBV11-1 and TRBJ2-1 gives the whole variable domain EAEVAQSPRYKITEKSQAVAFWCDPISGHATLYWYRQILGQGPELLVQFQDESVVDDSQLPKDRFSAERLKGVDSTLKIQPAELGDSAMYLCASKEGAGTSYNEQFFGPGTRLTVL.

This chain uses TRBV28 with TRBJ1-2; weak D call: TRBD1 (5 bases). Germline V gives CDR1 MDHEN, CDR2 SYDVKM. The CDR3 extends over 13 amino acids. Trimming removed 6 bases at V and 8 bases at J, with 16 bases between. The CDR3 bases are TGTGCCAGCAGGCTAGGGCCCGGGGGGGGCTACACCTTC. Translation: CASRLGPGGGYTF.

V usage is TRBV7-2 and J usage is TRBJ2-1, with D maybe TRBD1 (5 bases). This CDR3 region has 16 residues. V shed 3 bases and J shed 2 bases, with 14 bases lying between them. In germline, CDR1 is SGHTA, CDR2 FQGNSA. This CDR3 reads CASSLNRQNPYNEQFF. The CDR3, as DNA: TGTGCCAGCAGCTTGAATCGACAGAACCCCTACAATGAGCAGTTCTTC. Complete variable domain (other parts from reference TRBV7-2 and TRBJ2-1): GAGVSQSPSNKVTEKGKDVELRCDPISGHTALYWYRQSLGQGLEFLIYFQGNSAPDKSGLPSDRFSAERTGGSVSTLTIQRTQQEDSAVYLCASSLNRQNPYNEQFFGPGTRLTVL.